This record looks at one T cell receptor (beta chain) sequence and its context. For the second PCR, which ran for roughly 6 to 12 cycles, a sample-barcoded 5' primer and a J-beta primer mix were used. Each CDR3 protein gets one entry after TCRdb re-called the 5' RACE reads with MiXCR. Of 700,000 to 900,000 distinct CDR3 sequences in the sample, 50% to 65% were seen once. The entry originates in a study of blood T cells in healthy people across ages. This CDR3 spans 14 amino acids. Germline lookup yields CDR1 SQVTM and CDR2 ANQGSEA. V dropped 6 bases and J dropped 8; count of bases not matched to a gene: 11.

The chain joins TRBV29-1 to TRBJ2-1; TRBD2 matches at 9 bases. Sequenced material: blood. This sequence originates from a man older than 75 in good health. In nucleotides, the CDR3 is TGCAGCGTCCTAGGGGGACTAGCAGTCGATGAGCAGTTCTTC. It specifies CSVLGGLAVDEQFF.